The entry below gives a single TCR beta chain sequence along with its context. There are a few counts of this clonotype. Its antigen has not been determined. The record has no base qualities; no much larger clone is one base away. The library was prepared using PCR. This sample was sequenced with an Illumina HiSeq 2500. To normalize quantification of the TCRbeta repertoire, the TCR libraries were built with molecular barcoding that relied on unique molecular identifiers. In-frame beta chains were kept once TCRdb had trimmed the public reads at Q25 with fastp and called clones with MiXCR. CDR3 protein duplicates are merged, each entry listing the most common genes and DNA. Here the sample has 700,000 to 950,000 distinct CDR3 sequences; roughly 15% occur a single time. The top ten clones comprise under 6% of the sample. This record comes from a study of T-cell reconstitution after alpha-beta-depleted transplantation in children (TCRdb year 2016). In terms of the full investigation: Using TCR repertoire profiling, the study quantitatively followed how T-cell immune reconstitution unfolded in children after TCRalphabeta/CD19-depleted allogeneic hematopoietic cell transplantation.

General findings and caveats noted by the study authors: The frequencies of hyperexpanded clones fell over the following months, and after one year, T-cell counts and TCRbeta diversity were mostly attributed to newly produced T cells. In some patients, the high TCRbeta diversity seen at day 60 was put down to recipient T cells and intrathymic progenitors that had survived conditioning. The apparently early alphabetaT-cell count recovery about two months after transplant was reportedly dependent on only several hundred rapidly expanded clones derived from non-depleted graft cells.

From cysteine to phenylalanine, the CDR3 is 16 amino acids long. CDR3 DNA is the only sequence kept; it has 48 bases, read in frame from the first base. Germline trimming amounts to 2 bases on V and 1 base on J, with 6 as the count of junction bases outside the gene matches. From the germline V gene, CDR1 is SGHRS and CDR2 is YFSETQ. Read against the paper, the sample's treatment or condition label means: allogeneic hematopoietic cell transplantation with graft depleted of TCRalphabeta T cells and CD19 B cells. Transplant recipients were children who received TCRalphabeta/CD19-depleted allogeneic hematopoietic cell grafts.

The chain is made from TRBV5-1 and TRBJ1-1, and 9 bases in between align with TRBD1. The receptor comes from a male patient younger than 18 who had a stem cell transplant for acute lymphoblastic leukemia, so the T cells may come from the graft donor. The sample consisted of PBMCs, mostly from graft donor cells, taken 360 days after TCRalphabeta/CD19-depleted stem cell transplant. The CDR3 reads CASSFGQGTGNTEAFF. Read as DNA, the sequence is TGCGCCAGCAGCTTCGGACAGGGGACAGGGAACACTGAAGCTTTCTTT. This CDR3, with the reference TRBV5-1 and TRBJ1-1 proteins standing in past its ends, gives the full variable domain KAGVTQTPRYLIKTRGQQVTLSCSPISGHRSVSWYQQTPGQGLQFLFEYFSETQRNKGNFPGRFSGRQFSNSRSEMNVSTLELGDSALYLCASSFGQGTGNTEAFFGQGTRLTVV.